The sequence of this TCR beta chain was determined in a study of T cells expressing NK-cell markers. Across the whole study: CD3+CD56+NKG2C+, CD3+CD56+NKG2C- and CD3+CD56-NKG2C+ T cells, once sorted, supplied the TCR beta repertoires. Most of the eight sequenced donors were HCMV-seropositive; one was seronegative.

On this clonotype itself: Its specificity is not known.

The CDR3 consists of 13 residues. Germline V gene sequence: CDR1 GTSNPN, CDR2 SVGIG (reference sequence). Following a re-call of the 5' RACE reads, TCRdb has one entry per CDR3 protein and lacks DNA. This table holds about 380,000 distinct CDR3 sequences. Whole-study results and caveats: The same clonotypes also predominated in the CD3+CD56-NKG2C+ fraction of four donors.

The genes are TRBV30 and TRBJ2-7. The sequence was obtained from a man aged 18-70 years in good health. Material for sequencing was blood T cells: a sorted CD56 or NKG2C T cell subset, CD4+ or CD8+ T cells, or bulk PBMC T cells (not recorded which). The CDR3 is CAWSYSKYTEQYF.